This T cell receptor beta chain came from a study of cytomegalovirus exposure and HLA in healthy donors. The ends were cut back, 3 bases at V and 4 bases at J, with 15 bases in the middle. Germline V gene data show CDR1 as GTSNPN and CDR2 as SVGIG (reference sequence). This CDR3 comprises 15 residues. Primers for the PCR totalled 60 Vbeta and 13 Jbeta. The assay was immunoSEQ multiplex PCR, and TCRdb's table has in-frame clones only and misses some. The sample has fewer than 130,000 clones, about 80% seen once; the top ten hold more than 2%. The study, taken as a whole, reports: In a later analysis, DRB1 alleles had the most associated TCRs; HLA-C alleles the fewest. Later analysis associated a missense DCLRE1C variant with TCR beta V- and J-gene trimming. Sequencing artifact likely explains a cluster of highly shared sequence variants.

Details on this clone: Its antigen is not known.

This receptor was identified in a man aged 50 to 59 in good health and CMV-seropositive. The sequenced material came from PBMCs. The gene calls are TRBV30 and TRBJ1-4; TRBD1 is a possible D gene (5 bases). Written as DNA, the CDR3 is TGTGCCTGGAGGGACCCGGGCAGGGATAATGAAAAACTGTTTTTT. Encoded protein: CAWRDPGRDNEKLFF.